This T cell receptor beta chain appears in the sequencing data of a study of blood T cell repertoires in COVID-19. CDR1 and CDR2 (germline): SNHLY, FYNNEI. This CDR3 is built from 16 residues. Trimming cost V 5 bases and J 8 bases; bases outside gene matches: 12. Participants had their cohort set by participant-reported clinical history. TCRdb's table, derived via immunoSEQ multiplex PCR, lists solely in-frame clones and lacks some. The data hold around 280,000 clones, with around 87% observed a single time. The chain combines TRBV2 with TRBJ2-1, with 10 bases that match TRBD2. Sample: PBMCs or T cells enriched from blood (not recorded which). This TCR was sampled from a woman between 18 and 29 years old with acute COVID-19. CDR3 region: CASSFPSSGSGYEQFF. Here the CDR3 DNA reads TGTGCCAGCAGTTTCCCCTCTAGCGGGAGTGGGTATGAGCAGTTCTTC. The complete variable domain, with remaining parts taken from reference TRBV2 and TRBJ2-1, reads EPEVTQTPSHQVTQMGQEVILRCVPISNHLYFYWYRQILGQKVEFLVSFYNNEISEKSEIFDDQFSVERPDGSNFTLKIRSTKLEDSAMYFCASSFPSSGSGYEQFFGPGTRLTVL.